The T cell receptor beta chain described here comes from a study of vaccination and CD4 T cells after COVID-19 (dated by TCRdb to the early 2020s). Regarding the complete study: SARS-CoV-2 positivity had been established in the convalescent patients by nasal swab PCR, and mild disease was recorded in about 9 of these patients and severe disease in one. Two doses of either the Pfizer-BioNTech BNT162b2 vaccine (n=8) or the Moderna mRNA-1273 vaccine (n=2) were administered to participants. Post-vaccine blood samples were taken a median of about 70 days after the second vaccine dose, with a range of 14 to 241 days. Control cultures received a CEFX viral epitope pool as the positive control, an HIV-1 Nef peptide pool as the negative control, or no peptide. Overlapping spike peptide pools from SARS-CoV-2 and from the common cold coronaviruses HCoV-NL63, HCoV-OC43 and HCoV-229E were used as culture stimuli. The spike-specific CD4+ TCR repertoire was compared before and after mRNA vaccination in over nine COVID-19 convalescent patients and a handful of infection-naive healthy vaccine recipients. In the convalescent cohort there were six males and four females, among whom were two Hispanic individuals, seven Caucasians, two Asians and one multiracial person. Post-COVID blood samples from convalescent patients were collected a median of about 110 days after diagnosis, with a range of about 35 to 161 days. Broad study findings and their caveats: Nearly all vaccine-specific clones in convalescent patients (304 of 307) were mono-reactive for SARS-CoV-2 spike rather than cross-reactive with common cold coronaviruses. Although the median number of SARS-CoV-2-reactive clonotypes went up from some 23 after infection to 38 after vaccination, the increase was not significant. The study included relatively few convalescent patients and did not analyze early timepoints after natural infection. Among the post-vaccine SARS-CoV-2-reactive clones in convalescent patients, a median about 87% showed up only after vaccination, which suggests vaccine-specific priming.

V loses 1 base of germline sequence and J loses 1 base, and the interval between the two ends is 7 bases. CDR1 and CDR2 are drawn from the germline V gene: SGHTA, FQGNSA. Including cysteine and phenylalanine, the CDR3 has 15 amino acids. The entry retains the CDR3 DNA only, 45 bases that are in frame from base 1. Library preparation used PCR. At the Johns Hopkins FTIC core, DNA from the cultured CD4+ T cells underwent TCR sequencing with the Oncomine TCR Beta short-read assay. The QIAamp micro DNA kit was used to extract genomic DNA from the cultured CD4+ T cells. The Oncomine TCR Beta libraries from cultured CD4+ T cells were pooled using unique dual indexes and then sequenced on an Illumina iSeq 100. The authors' pipeline ran thus. Non-productive sequences were removed, and CDR3s that did not start with C, did not end with F or W, or were shorter than 7 amino acids were discarded. Antigen-specific clonotypes were identified with the MANAFEST web application by comparing peptide-stimulated wells with reference and other culture wells. To be called positive, a clone needed an FDR below 0.05, an odds ratio above 5, and a productive frequency above 0.1% in at least two of three replicate wells. Cross-reactive clonotypes were defined as significantly expanded in both SARS-CoV-2 spike wells and at least one common cold coronavirus spike condition. Similarity between CDR3 sequences was evaluated in R version 3.6.1 using Levenshtein distances (stringdist) and unrooted phylogenetic trees (ape). TCRdb trimmed public reads at Q25 via fastp, called clones via MiXCR and kept in-frame beta chains. Each CDR3 protein appears once, grouped with its most common genes and DNA. TCRdb, not the original authors, processed these V and J calls. This sample is represented by roughly 18,000 distinct CDR3 sequences; roughly 55% of them were singletons. Roughly 18% of the sample is held by the ten biggest clonotypes.

The treatment or condition tag for this specimen amounts to: roughly 11-day PBMC culture with coronavirus spike peptide pools or control peptides (ViraFEST assay). The ViraFEST assay, used in the study, expanded antigen-specific T cells with peptide pools and then identified the expanded clonotypes through TCR sequencing. The convalescent patients' positive SARS-CoV-2 PCR tests were from March to December 2020, which was before the Alpha, Beta and Delta variants emerged in the United States. PBMCs were cultured at roughly 1.8 million per well in IMDM supplemented with approximately 5% human AB serum and about 10 IU/ml IL-2, with about 10 ug/ml peptide pools added. On days 3 and 7, half of the culture medium was replaced with fresh IL-2-containing medium. CD4+ T cells were isolated after around 11 days of culture through negative selection using the EasySep CD4+ T cell isolation kit. Ficoll-Paque Plus gradient centrifugation was used to isolate PBMCs from whole blood, and the isolated PBMCs were then either used fresh or cryopreserved at -140C. In general, triplicate wells were set up for every culture condition.

As regards this clonotype: It lacks a known antigen. No quality values exist for individual bases; no much larger clone is one base distant.

This sequence was found in a human donor who had recovered from COVID-19. Recombination linked TRBV7-2 to TRBJ2-2; the D gene assignment is ambiguous. Sequencing used CD4+ T cells from blood, cultured in vitro, obtained before SARS-CoV-2 vaccination. Here is the DNA: TGTGCCAGCAGCTTAGTTGCCGGGAACACCGGGGAGCTGTTTTTT. Translation gives CASSLVAGNTGELFF.